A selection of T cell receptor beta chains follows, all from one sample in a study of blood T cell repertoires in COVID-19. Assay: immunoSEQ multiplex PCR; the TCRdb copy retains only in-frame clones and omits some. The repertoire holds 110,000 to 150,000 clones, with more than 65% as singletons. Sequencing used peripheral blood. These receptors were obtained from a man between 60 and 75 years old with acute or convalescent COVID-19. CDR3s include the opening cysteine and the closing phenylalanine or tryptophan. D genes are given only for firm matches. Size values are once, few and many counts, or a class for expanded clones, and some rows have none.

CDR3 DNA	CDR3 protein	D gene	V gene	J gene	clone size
TGCGCCAGCAGTAACCGGGACAGGGGGAAATTGGAGCAGTACTTC	CASSNRDRGKLEQYF	TRBD1	TRBV10-1	TRBJ2-7	NA
TGTGCCAGCAGCTTGGTGCTAGCGGGAGAAGACAATGAGCAGTTCTTC	CASSLVLAGEDNEQFF	TRBD2	TRBV5-5	TRBJ2-1	NA
TGTGCCACCAGCAGAGCTAACACCGGGGAGCTGTTTTTT	CATSRANTGELFF	NA	TRBV15	TRBJ2-2	NA
TGCGCCAGCAGACTTCGGGAAGGGGGCTTTTACGAGCAGTACTTC	CASRLREGGFYEQYF	TRBD1	TRBV5-1	TRBJ2-7	NA
TGTGCCAGCAGTTACTCGGGGACAGATAACTATGGCTACACCTTC	CASSYSGTDNYGYTF	TRBD1	TRBV6-5	TRBJ1-2	NA
TGTGCCTGGACGCCCCAGGGGGCTAATGAAAAACTGTTTTTT	CAWTPQGANEKLFF	TRBD1	TRBV30	TRBJ1-4	NA
TGTGCCAGCAGCCAAGAAATTAGGGCTAGCGGGTACAATGAGCAGTTCTTC	CASSQEIRASGYNEQFF	TRBD2	TRBV14	TRBJ2-1	NA
TGCGCCAGCAGCCAAGATTTAAACAGGGGGACCTACGAGCAGTACTTC	CASSQDLNRGTYEQYF	TRBD1	TRBV4-1	TRBJ2-7	NA
TGTGCCTGGAGTGTATCCGGCTCTGGGGCCAACGTCCTGACTTTC	CAWSVSGSGANVLTF	NA	TRBV30	TRBJ2-6	NA
TGTGCCAGCAGCTTAGCAGCTCCTTCTAGCGGGAGGGCCAGTTACGAGCAGTACTTC	CASSLAAPSSGRASYEQYF	TRBD2	TRBV7-8	TRBJ2-7	few